This entry lists 10 T cell receptor beta chains sequenced from one sample in a study of blood T cell repertoires in COVID-19. TCRdb's copy holds only in-frame clones and misses some; the assay was immunoSEQ multiplex PCR. The profile shows around 240,000 clones, about nine tenths of them singletons. The specimen sequenced was PBMCs or T cells enriched from blood (not recorded which). Receptors originate from a man aged 50 to 59 who had been exposed to COVID-19.

This chain joins TRBV19 and TRBJ2-7; 8 bases map to TRBD1. CDR3 length: 12 amino acids. Germline-derived CDR1 and CDR2 are LNHDA and SQIVND (reference sequence). V trimming: 4 bases; J trimming: 9 bases; junction bases outside the gene matches: 5. The CDR3: CASSTGQGPQYV. CDR3 nucleotides: TGTGCCAGTAGTACAGGACAGGGACCGCAGTACGTC.

This chain joins TRBV29-1 and TRBJ1-1, with 11 bases matching TRBD1. Trimming took 7 bases from V and 5 from J; bases not matched to a gene: 12. The CDR3 loop spans 15 amino acids. CDR1 and CDR2 from the germline V gene are SQVTM and ANQGSEA. The CDR3 DNA reads TGCAGCGCCAGGGGGACAGGGGGATACAAGACTGAAGCTTTCTTT. It encodes CSARGTGGYKTEAFF.

This clone occurred once. This chain connects TRBV21-1 to TRBJ1-2. TRBV21-1 represents a pseudogene. The CDR3 covers 17 residues. CDR3 protein: CASSSPRRGRPYYGYTF. CDR3 nucleotide sequence: TGTGCCAGCAGCTCACCTCGCCGGGGGAGACCATACTATGGCTACACCTTC.

The chain links TRBV18 to TRBJ1-6, with 7 bases identical to TRBD1. V was pared by 6 bases and J by 9 bases, with 11 bases of the junction left unmatched. Germline CDR1 is KGHSH and CDR2 is LQKENI. The CDR3 has 15 residues. As DNA, the CDR3 is TGTGCCAGCTCCGGGACAGAGCCTATAGGTTCACCCCTCCACTTT. Protein: CASSGTEPIGSPLHF.

The chain is built from TRBV28 and TRBJ2-7; TRBD2 aligns across 10 bases. V gave up 5 bases and J gave up 7 bases; unmatched junction bases: 17. This CDR3 has 17 amino acids. Germline V lookup: CDR1 MDHEN, CDR2 SYDVKM. The CDR3 DNA reads as TGTGCCAGCAGTCCCTCGGGGAGCGGGAGGGCCAGGTGGGAGCAGTACGTC. It specifies CASSPSGSGRARWEQYV.

As to this clone: This same CDR3 is encoded by further DNA sequences in the sample. J is TRBJ1-5 and V is TRBV3-1 (or the pseudogene TRBV3-2), with D possibly TRBD1 on 5 matching bases. With 0 bases removed from V and 5 bases from J, the gap between germline ends came to 5 bases. Germline lookup yields CDR1 LGHDT and CDR2 YNNKEL (reference sequence). This CDR3 has 13 residues. The CDR3 here is CASSQDRDQPQHF. As DNA, the CDR3 is TGTGCCAGCAGCCAAGACAGGGATCAGCCCCAGCATTTT.

The genes are TRBV5-1 and TRBJ1-6, with D unclear. The CDR3 has 14 residues. Trimming removed 0 bases at V and 10 bases at J, with 11 bases between. CDR1 is SGHRS and CDR2 is YFSETQ in the germline V gene. The CDR3 protein is CASSLETLPSPLHF. CDR3 in DNA: TGCGCCAGCAGCTTGGAGACATTGCCCTCACCCCTCCACTTT.

This clone has only one observation. The V and J genes are TRBV20-1 and TRBJ1-1; perhaps TRBD1 as D (6 bases). Trimming pared 3 bases from V and 8 bases from J, leaving 13 bases between. Germline CDR1 reads DFQATT; CDR2 reads SNEGSKA (reference sequence). This CDR3 has 12 amino acids. DNA of the CDR3: TGCAGTGCTAGTGAAAACAGGGTAGAAGCTTTCTTT. Translation gives CSASENRVEAFF.

The chain recombines TRBV24-1 with TRBJ2-2; 12 bases are shared with TRBD2. V dropped 2 bases and J dropped 6; count of bases not matched to a gene: 6. Germline CDR1 reads KGHDR; CDR2 reads SFDVKD. The CDR3 has 17 amino acids. The CDR3 region is CATSDYGTSGLSGELFF. CDR3 bases: TGTGCCACCAGTGATTATGGGACTAGCGGGCTATCCGGGGAGCTGTTTTTT.

V usage is TRBV28 and J usage is TRBJ2-7, with a tentative D call TRBD2 (6 bases). This CDR3 has 14 residues. Between the trimmed V and J ends, which lost 5 bases and 1 base, there was a span of 12 bases. CDR1 MDHEN and CDR2 SYDVKM come from the germline V gene. The CDR3 region is CASSGGFPSYEQYF. The DNA of the CDR3 is TGTGCCAGCAGTGGAGGGTTTCCTTCCTACGAGCAGTACTTC.